These 32 T cell receptor beta chains share one sample of origin, sequenced in a study of cytomegalovirus exposure and HLA in healthy donors. Primers: 60 Vbeta forward and 13 Jbeta reverse. Clones were read by immunoSEQ multiplex PCR, and TCRdb kept only the in-frame ones, dropping some. The repertoire consists of 150,000 to 200,000 clones, with just over 75% occurring once and the leading ten covering around 1.5%. The specimen sequenced was PBMCs. The receptors come from a man between 18 and 29 years old in good health and CMV-seronegative.

This clone was counted a few times. The V gene is TRBV7-9, the J gene TRBJ2-5; TRBD2 matches at 7 bases. The junction had 3 bases not matched to a gene; V was cut back by 1 base and J by 4 bases. Germline V gene data show CDR1 as SEHNR and CDR2 as FQNEAQ (reference sequence). CDR3 length: 14 residues. In DNA form, the CDR3 reads TGTGCCAGCAGCTTAGGCTCGGGGGGAGAGACCCAGTACTTC. Translation: CASSLGSGGETQYF.

The chain couples TRBV4-2 to TRBJ1-5; tentatively, D is TRBD1 (6 bases). Trimming pared 0 bases from V and 3 bases from J, leaving 15 bases between. CDR1 and CDR2 from the germline V gene are LGHNA and YNFKEQ. This CDR3 comprises 17 residues. The CDR3 region has the DNA TGTGCCAGCAGCCAAGATCGGGGACACCTATCCAATCAGCCCCAGCATTTT. It specifies CASSQDRGHLSNQPQHF.

This clone was recorded a few times. The chain employs TRBV6-5 and TRBJ2-5; 7 bases are a match to TRBD1. The J call is in doubt because the DNA end fits TRBJ2-7 better. The CDR3 has 14 residues. From germline, CDR1 is MNHEY and CDR2 SVGAGI. The CDR3 reads CASRRGRRWDEQYF. CDR3 coding DNA: TGTGCCAGCAGGAGGGGGCGCAGATGGGACGAGCAGTACTTC.

This clone was counted only a few times. The chain recombines TRBV19 with TRBJ1-5; D not certain. Germline V gene lookup returns CDR1 LNHDA and CDR2 SQIVND (reference sequence). Trimming removed 3 bases at V and 9 bases at J, with 12 bases between. This CDR3 contains 13 residues. Written as DNA, the CDR3 is TGTGCCAGTAGTATTAGGATCAGAGGGCCCCAGCATTTT. It codes for CASSIRIRGPQHF.

This chain connects TRBV6-5 to TRBJ1-5; no reliable D call. With 6 bases removed from V and 0 bases from J, the gap between germline ends came to 12 bases. This CDR3 is 15 amino acids long. The germline V gene encodes CDR1 MNHEY and CDR2 SVGAGI. CDR3 sequence reads: CASSPLAGSNQPQHF. CDR3 nucleotide sequence: TGTGCCAGCAGCCCCCTGGCGGGTAGCAATCAGCCCCAGCATTTT.

The rearrangement joins TRBV7-2 to TRBJ2-6; D gene unclear. CDR1 and CDR2 from the germline V gene are SGHTA and FQGNSA. The CDR3 spans 16 residues. The V end was cut by 5 bases, the J end by 2 bases, with 13 bases between. CDR3 sequence: CASSHFGAAGANVLTF. CDR3 in DNA: TGTGCCAGCAGCCACTTTGGCGCGGCTGGGGCCAACGTCCTGACTTTC.

This sequence joins TRBV5-8 and TRBJ1-4, with a weak D call TRBD1 (6 bases). This CDR3 has 15 residues. From germline, CDR1 is SGHTS and CDR2 YDEGEE. The V end was cut by 4 bases, the J end by 8 bases, with 18 bases between. The CDR3 spells CASSNQGFGYEKLFF. In DNA form, the CDR3 reads TGTGCCAGCAGCAACCAGGGGTTTGGATACGAAAAACTGTTTTTT.

The rearrangement joins TRBV5-1 to TRBJ2-7; D may be TRBD2 (5 bases). The germline CDR1 and CDR2 sequences are SGHRS and YFSETQ. V dropped 0 bases and J dropped 6 bases, with 16 bases sitting between them. The CDR3 runs to 15 residues. CDR3 nucleotides: TGCGCCAGCAGCTTGGCGGGCCCCCTAGCACGCGAGCAGTACTTC. This codes for CASSLAGPLAREQYF.

This CDR3 reads CASSLEGLGGNIQYF. CDR3 coding DNA: TGTGCCAGCAGCTTGGAGGGACTGGGAGGAAACATTCAGTACTTC. The gene calls are TRBV7-9 and TRBJ2-4; TRBD2 is a possible D gene (6 bases). V was clipped by 3 bases and J by 6 bases, with 15 bases between them. This CDR3 has 15 amino acids. Germline-derived CDR1 and CDR2 are SEHNR and FQNEAQ (reference sequence).

The rearrangement joins TRBV28 to TRBJ2-7; D is perhaps TRBD2 (6 bases). The CDR3 has 14 amino acids. The V end was cut by 2 bases, the J end by 4 bases, with 12 bases between. CDR1 and CDR2 from the germline V gene are MDHEN and SYDVKM. The CDR3, as DNA: TGTGCCAGCAGTTTAAGGGGAGGAAAATACGAGCAGTACTTC. It codes for CASSLRGGKYEQYF.

This clone came up a few times. CDR3 sequence: CASSERQQDEKLFF. As DNA, the CDR3 is TGTGCCAGTAGTGAAAGACAGCAAGATGAAAAACTGTTTTTT. The chain employs TRBV19 and TRBJ1-4, with D perhaps matching TRBD1 (5 bases). In germline, CDR1 is LNHDA, CDR2 SQIVND (reference sequence). Between the trimmed V and J ends, which lost 5 bases and 6 bases, there was a span of 13 bases. The CDR3 extends over 14 amino acids.

The V call is TRBV4-2, the J call TRBJ1-6; D perhaps matches TRBD1 (5 bases). V lost 3 bases and J lost 7, with 16 bases in between. Germline CDR1 and CDR2: LGHNA and YNFKEQ. The CDR3 loop spans 16 amino acids. DNA for the CDR3: TGTGCCAGCAGCCAGGGGTACAGGCAGCAGAATTCACCCCTCCACTTT. Its translation: CASSQGYRQQNSPLHF.

This chain joins TRBV4-3 and TRBJ2-5; TRBD2 agrees at 13 bases. Germline lookup yields CDR1 LGHNA and CDR2 YSLEER. The CDR3 is 16 residues long. V lost 4 bases to trimming and J lost 1 base; unmatched junction nucleotides: 3. In DNA, the CDR3 is TGCGCCAGCAGCCGACTAGCGGGAGGCCTCCAAGAGACCCAGTACTTC. It translates to CASSRLAGGLQETQYF.

The chain carries TRBV6-5 and TRBJ1-2; 9 bases are shared with TRBD1. The ends lost 5 bases at V and 7 bases at J; junction bases unmatched: 11. This CDR3 is 15 amino acids long. Germline V CDR1 and CDR2: MNHEY, SVGAGI. CDR3 nucleotide sequence: TGTGCCAGCAGTGCCGGGACAGGGAGAACCTTTGGCTACACCTTC. Translating gives CASSAGTGRTFGYTF.

The chain recombines TRBV9 with TRBJ1-2, with unresolved D. V was pared by 7 bases and J by 4 bases, with 8 bases between. The CDR3 totals 11 residues. Germline CDR1 SGDLS, CDR2 YYNGEE. Here the CDR3 reads CASVGVYGYTF. DNA of the CDR3: TGTGCCAGCGTGGGAGTCTATGGCTACACCTTC.

Notes on this clone: Compared with germline, one end of the junction differs, possibly owing to a read error. This rearrangement joins TRBV10-1 to TRBJ1-1, with TRBD1 identical over 10 bases. The CDR3 loop spans 18 amino acids. Germline V lookup: CDR1 WNHNN, CDR2 SYGVQD (reference sequence). CDR3 DNA sequence: TGCGCCAGTAGTGAGGGCGAGACAGGGGGCTTTTTTGGCACTGAAGCTTTCTTT. Translated, it gives CASSEGETGGFFGTEAFF.

This clone was observed once. The chain has TRBV30 and TRBJ2-5, with TRBD2 identical over 12 bases. The assigned J gene may be wrong: the sequence end matches TRBJ2-7 better. CDR3 length: 14 amino acids. Per the germline V gene, CDR1 is GTSNPN and CDR2 is SVGIG (reference sequence). DNA of the CDR3: TGTGCCTCCCCGACTAGCGGGAGAGAATACGAGCAGTACTTC. Protein product: CASPTSGREYEQYF.

The chain carries TRBV4-3 and TRBJ1-5; D gene unclear. V was pared by 0 bases and J by 5 bases, with 14 bases between. This CDR3 is built from 16 residues. CDR1 is LGHNA and CDR2 is YSLEER in the germline V gene. CDR3 nucleotides: TGCGCCAGCAGCCAAGATCTCGGCGGAGCCCATCAGCCCCAGCATTTT. This codes for CASSQDLGGAHQPQHF.

The chain joins TRBV6-6 to TRBJ2-3; D may be TRBD1 (6 bases). The CDR3 covers 14 residues. The germline CDR1 and CDR2 sequences are MNHNY and SVGAGI (reference sequence). Trimming left V 10 bases short and J 3 bases short, with 17 bases between. The CDR3 DNA reads TGTGCCACCCGAACAAGGACAGCGACAGATACGCAGTATTTT. It encodes CATRTRTATDTQYF.

The gene calls are TRBV7-9 and TRBJ1-2; weak D call: TRBD1 (6 bases). With 0 bases removed from V and 7 bases from J, the gap between germline ends came to 9 bases. The CDR3 spans 13 residues. Germline assignment: CDR1 SEHNR and CDR2 FQNEAQ (reference sequence). Here the CDR3 reads CASSLAGASGYTF. The CDR3 nucleotides are TGTGCCAGCAGCTTAGCGGGGGCGTCTGGCTACACCTTC.

The V and J genes are TRBV2 and TRBJ2-2; 12 positions match TRBD2. The CDR3 runs to 15 residues. Trimming removed 4 bases from V and 3 bases from J; junction bases left unmatched: 0. Germline values: CDR1 SNHLY, CDR2 FYNNEI. CDR3 protein: CASSASGRDTGELFF. The CDR3 region has the DNA TGTGCCAGCAGTGCTAGCGGGAGGGACACCGGGGAGCTGTTTTTT.

The chain recombines TRBV19 with TRBJ2-1; 7 nucleotides line up with TRBD2. This CDR3 has 13 amino acids. Looked up from germline, CDR1 is LNHDA and CDR2 is SQIVND (reference sequence). V was pared by 3 bases and J by 12 bases, with 8 bases of the junction left unmatched. CDR3 loop: CASSMGASGGQFF. As DNA, the CDR3 is TGTGCCAGTAGTATGGGAGCTTCGGGGGGGCAGTTCTTC.

The chain couples TRBV7-3 to TRBJ2-1; 13 bases agree with TRBD2. The germline V gene has CDR1 SGHTA and CDR2 FQGTGA. CDR3 length: 19 amino acids. With 4 bases clipped from V and 6 bases from J, the junction kept 15 bases outside the gene matches. The CDR3, as DNA: TGTGCCAGCAGCTACCGACTAGCGGGGGGCCACCAAGCTGGCAATGAGCAGTTCTTC. Its translation is CASSYRLAGGHQAGNEQFF.

The chain uses TRBV19 and TRBJ2-3; 7 positions agree with TRBD1. J lost 4 bases, V lost 4 bases, and 5 bases had no gene match. The length of the CDR3 is 14 residues. Germline V gene sequence: CDR1 LNHDA, CDR2 SQIVND (reference sequence). This CDR3 is CASSTQGSADTQYF. Written as DNA, the CDR3 is TGTGCCAGTAGTACACAGGGGTCGGCAGATACGCAGTATTTT.

The chain carries TRBV6-1 and TRBJ2-2, with D perhaps matching TRBD2 (5 bases). With 4 bases removed from V and 6 bases from J, the gap between germline ends came to 21 bases. CDR3 length: 17 residues. Germline CDR1 is MNHNS and CDR2 is SASEGT. The CDR3 loop reads CASSAGGLARVAGELFF. In DNA, the CDR3 is TGTGCCAGCAGTGCGGGCGGACTGGCGAGGGTAGCCGGGGAGCTGTTTTTT.

The chain links TRBV7-9 to TRBJ1-4, with TRBD1 as a possible D gene (6 bases). The germline V gene encodes CDR1 SEHNR and CDR2 FQNEAQ (reference sequence). This CDR3 is built from 14 residues. The V gene lost 5 bases and the J gene lost 4 bases, with 11 bases spanning the gap. The CDR3 nucleotides are TGTGCCAGCAGCCTAGGGGGGGGTAATGAAAAACTGTTTTTT. It encodes CASSLGGGNEKLFF. Full variable domain (remainder filled in from reference TRBV7-9 and TRBJ1-4): DTGVSQNPRHKITKRGQNVTFRCDPISEHNRLYWYRQTLGQGPEFLTYFQNEAQLEKSRLLSDRFSAERPKGSFSTLEIQRTEQGDSAMYLCASSLGGGNEKLFFGSGTQLSVL.

The chain carries TRBV4-3 and TRBJ2-7, with 8 bases that match TRBD2. This CDR3 is built from 17 residues. The J segment lost 0 bases and the V segment lost 0 bases, leaving 7 bases of the junction unmatched. Germline V gives CDR1 LGHNA, CDR2 YSLEER. CDR3 residues: CASSQERAGGYSYEQYF. In DNA form, the CDR3 reads TGCGCCAGCAGCCAAGAGAGGGCGGGAGGTTACTCCTACGAGCAGTACTTC.

The chain employs TRBV6-1 and TRBJ1-1; D may be TRBD1 (6 bases). The V and J ends lost 4 bases and 5 bases respectively, with 8 bases between them. The germline CDR1 and CDR2 sequences are MNHNS and SASEGT. The CDR3 consists of 12 residues. As DNA, the CDR3 is TGTGCCAGCAGTGCACAGGGAACTGAAGCTTTCTTT. Its translation is CASSAQGTEAFF.

The rearrangement joins TRBV30 to TRBJ1-3; D is ambiguous. This CDR3 comprises 11 residues. The germline CDR1 and CDR2 sequences are GTSNPN and SVGIG (reference sequence). The V end was cut by 4 bases, the J end by 4 bases, with 5 bases between. The CDR3, as DNA: TGTGCCTGGACGGGGGGAAACACCATATATTTT. Translating gives CAWTGGNTIYF.

This chain links TRBV27 with TRBJ1-1, with D uncertain. The length of the CDR3 is 12 residues. Looked up from germline, CDR1 is MNHEY and CDR2 is SMNVEV (reference sequence). Trimming removed 6 bases from V and 1 base from J, with 6 bases in between. The CDR3 region is CASSLGNTEAFF. DNA for the CDR3: TGTGCCAGCAGCCTCGGGAACACTGAAGCTTTCTTT.

The genes are TRBV5-1 and TRBJ1-4; D is perhaps TRBD1 (6 bases). Trimming shortened V by 5 bases and J by 2 bases, and 13 bases separated the two germline ends. From germline, CDR1 is SGHRS and CDR2 YFSETQ. The CDR3 totals 15 residues. The CDR3 here is CASRDYRATNEKLFF. The DNA for the CDR3 is TGCGCCAGCAGGGATTACAGGGCCACTAATGAAAAACTGTTTTTT.

The chain uses TRBV28 and TRBJ1-2; D might be TRBD1 (5 bases). The CDR3 contains 13 residues. V lost 5 bases, J lost 9 bases, and 16 bases lay in between. CDR1 and CDR2 (germline): MDHEN, SYDVKM. Written as DNA, the CDR3 is TGTGCCAGCAGTGGGGGGACCTCAGCTCGCTACACCTTC. It is translated as CASSGGTSARYTF.